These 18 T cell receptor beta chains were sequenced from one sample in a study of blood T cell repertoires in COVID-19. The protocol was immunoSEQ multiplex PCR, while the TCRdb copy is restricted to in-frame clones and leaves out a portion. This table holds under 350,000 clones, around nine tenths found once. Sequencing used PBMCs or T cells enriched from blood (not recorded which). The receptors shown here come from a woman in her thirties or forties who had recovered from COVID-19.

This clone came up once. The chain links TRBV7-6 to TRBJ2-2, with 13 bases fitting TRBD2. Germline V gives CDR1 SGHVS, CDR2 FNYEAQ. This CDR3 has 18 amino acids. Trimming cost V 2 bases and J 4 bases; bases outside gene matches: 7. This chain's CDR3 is CASSLSLLAGGPTGELFF. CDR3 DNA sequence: TGTGCCAGCAGCTTATCCTTACTAGCGGGGGGGCCCACCGGGGAGCTGTTTTTT.

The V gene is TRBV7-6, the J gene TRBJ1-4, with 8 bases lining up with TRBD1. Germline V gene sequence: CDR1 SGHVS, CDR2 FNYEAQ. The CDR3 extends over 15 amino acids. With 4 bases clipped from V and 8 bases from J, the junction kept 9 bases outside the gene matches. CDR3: CASSSRTGFEEKLFF. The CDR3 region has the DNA TGTGCCAGCAGCTCACGGACAGGGTTTGAAGAAAAACTGTTTTTT.

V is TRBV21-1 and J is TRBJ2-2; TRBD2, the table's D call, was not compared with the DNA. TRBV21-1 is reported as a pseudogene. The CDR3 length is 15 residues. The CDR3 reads CASSTLSGSTGELFF. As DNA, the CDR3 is TGTGCCAGCAGCACACTTAGCGGGAGCACCGGGGAGCTGTTTTTT.

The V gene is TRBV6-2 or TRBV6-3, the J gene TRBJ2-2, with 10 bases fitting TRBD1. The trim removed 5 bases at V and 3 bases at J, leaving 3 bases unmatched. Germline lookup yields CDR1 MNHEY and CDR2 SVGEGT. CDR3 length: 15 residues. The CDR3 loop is CASSTGQGDTGELFF. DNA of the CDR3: TGTGCCAGCAGTACCGGACAGGGGGACACCGGGGAGCTGTTTTTT.

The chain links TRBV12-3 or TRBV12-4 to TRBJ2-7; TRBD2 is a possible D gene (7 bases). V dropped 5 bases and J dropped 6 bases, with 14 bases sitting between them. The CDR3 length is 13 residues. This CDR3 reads CASSRGGLVEQYF. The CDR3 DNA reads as TGTGCCAGCAGTAGGGGGGGGCTGGTCGAGCAGTACTTC.

In DNA, the CDR3 is TGCGCCAGCAGCTTGGGGGGGCGCGGCACAGATACGCAGTATTTT. Its protein product is CASSLGGRGTDTQYF. The rearrangement joins TRBV5-1 to TRBJ2-3; a possible D gene is TRBD1 (6 bases). Germline CDR1 is SGHRS and CDR2 is YFSETQ. V lost 0 bases to trimming and J lost 1 base, with 9 bases between them. The CDR3 is 15 residues long. The full variable domain, in which reference TRBV5-1 and TRBJ2-3 provide the parts outside the CDR3, is KAGVTQTPRYLIKTRGQQVTLSCSPISGHRSVSWYQQTPGQGLQFLFEYFSETQRNKGNFPGRFSGRQFSNSRSEMNVSTLELGDSALYLCASSLGGRGTDTQYFGPGTRLTVL.

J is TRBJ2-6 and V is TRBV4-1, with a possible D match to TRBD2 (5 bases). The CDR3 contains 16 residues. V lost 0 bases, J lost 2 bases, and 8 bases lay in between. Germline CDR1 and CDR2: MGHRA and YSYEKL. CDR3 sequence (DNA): TGCGCCAGCAGCCAAGATCTGCGGGCTGGGGCCAACGTCCTGACTTTC. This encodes CASSQDLRAGANVLTF.

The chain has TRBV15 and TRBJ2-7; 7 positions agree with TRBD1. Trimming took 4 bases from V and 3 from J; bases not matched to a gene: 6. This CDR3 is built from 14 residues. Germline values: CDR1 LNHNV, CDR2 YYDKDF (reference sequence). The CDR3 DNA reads TGTGCCACCAGCACGCGACAGGGAGTCTACGAGCAGTACTTC. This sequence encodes CATSTRQGVYEQYF.

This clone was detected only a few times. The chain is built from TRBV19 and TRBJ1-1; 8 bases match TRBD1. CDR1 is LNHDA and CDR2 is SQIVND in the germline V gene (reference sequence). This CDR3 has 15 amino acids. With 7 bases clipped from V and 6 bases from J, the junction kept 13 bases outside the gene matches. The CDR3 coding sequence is TGTGCCAGTACCCAGGCGGACAGGGCTAGGTCTGAAGCTTTCTTT. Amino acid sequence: CASTQADRARSEAFF.

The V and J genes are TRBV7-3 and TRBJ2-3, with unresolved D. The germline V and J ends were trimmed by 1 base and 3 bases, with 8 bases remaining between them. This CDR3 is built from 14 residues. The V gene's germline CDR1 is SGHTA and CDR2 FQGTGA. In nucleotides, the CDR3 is TGTGCCAGCAGCTTAATTGGCGGAACAGATACGCAGTATTTT. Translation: CASSLIGGTDTQYF.

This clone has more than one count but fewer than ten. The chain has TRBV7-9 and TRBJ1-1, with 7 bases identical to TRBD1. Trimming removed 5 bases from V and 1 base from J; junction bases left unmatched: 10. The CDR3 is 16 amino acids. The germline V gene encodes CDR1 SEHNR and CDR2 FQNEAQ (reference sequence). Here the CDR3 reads CASSLGGNRGNTEAFF. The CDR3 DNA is TGTGCCAGCAGCCTAGGAGGTAACAGGGGGAACACTGAAGCTTTCTTT.

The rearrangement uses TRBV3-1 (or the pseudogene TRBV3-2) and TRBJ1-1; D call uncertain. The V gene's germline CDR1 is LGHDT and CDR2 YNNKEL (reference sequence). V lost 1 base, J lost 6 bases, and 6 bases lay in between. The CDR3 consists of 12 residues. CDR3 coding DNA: TGTGCCAGCAGCCAAGGAGGGCCTGAAGCTTTCTTT. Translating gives CASSQGGPEAFF.

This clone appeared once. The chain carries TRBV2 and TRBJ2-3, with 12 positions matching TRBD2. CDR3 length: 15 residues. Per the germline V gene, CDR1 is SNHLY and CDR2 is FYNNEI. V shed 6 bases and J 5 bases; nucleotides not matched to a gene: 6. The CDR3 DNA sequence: TGTGCCAGCAGCCGGACTAGCGGGGTGATAGATACGCAGTATTTT. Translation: CASSRTSGVIDTQYF.

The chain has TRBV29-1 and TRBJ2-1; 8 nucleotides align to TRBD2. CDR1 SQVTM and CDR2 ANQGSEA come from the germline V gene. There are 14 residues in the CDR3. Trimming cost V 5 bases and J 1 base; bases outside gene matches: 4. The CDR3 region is CSVSGGLSYNEQFF. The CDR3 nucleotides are TGCAGCGTTTCGGGGGGGCTTTCCTACAATGAGCAGTTCTTC.

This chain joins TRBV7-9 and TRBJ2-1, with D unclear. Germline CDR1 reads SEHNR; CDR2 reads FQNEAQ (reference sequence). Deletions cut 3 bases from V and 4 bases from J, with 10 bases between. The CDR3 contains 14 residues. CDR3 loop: CASSFDQVYNEQFF. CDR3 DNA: TGTGCCAGCAGCTTTGATCAGGTTTACAATGAGCAGTTCTTC.

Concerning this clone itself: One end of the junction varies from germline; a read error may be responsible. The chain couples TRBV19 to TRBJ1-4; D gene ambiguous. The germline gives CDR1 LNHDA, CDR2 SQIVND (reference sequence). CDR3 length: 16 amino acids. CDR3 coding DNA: TGTGCCAGTAGTCCACAGTCGACGACAACTTATGAAAAACTGTTTTTT. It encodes CASSPQSTTTYEKLFF.

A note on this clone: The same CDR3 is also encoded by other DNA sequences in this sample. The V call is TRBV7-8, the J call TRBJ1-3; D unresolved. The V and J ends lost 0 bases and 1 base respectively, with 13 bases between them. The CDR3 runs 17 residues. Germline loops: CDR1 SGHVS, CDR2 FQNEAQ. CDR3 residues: CASSLALPKLSGNTIYF. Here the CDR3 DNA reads TGTGCCAGCAGCTTAGCGTTACCTAAGCTATCTGGAAACACCATATATTTT. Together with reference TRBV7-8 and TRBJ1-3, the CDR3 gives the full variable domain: GAGVSQSPRYKVAKRGQDVALRCDPISGHVSLFWYQQALGQGPEFLTYFQNEAQLDKSGLPSDRFFAERPEGSVSTLKIQRTQQEDSAVYLCASSLALPKLSGNTIYFGEGSWLTVV.

The CDR3 nucleotides read TGTGCCAGCAGTGGACTAGCGGGAGTGGACTACAATGAGCAGTTCTTC. Translation gives CASSGLAGVDYNEQFF. The gene calls are TRBV28 and TRBJ2-1, with TRBD2 matching 13 bases. From germline, CDR1 is MDHEN and CDR2 SYDVKM. The CDR3 length is 16 residues. V gave up 5 bases and J gave up 3 bases; unmatched junction bases: 4.